These T cell receptor beta chains were read from a single sample in a study of cytomegalovirus exposure and HLA in healthy donors. The data were produced by immunoSEQ multiplex PCR, yet TCRdb's version contains in-frame clones alone and is incomplete. The sample records approximately 71,000 clones, roughly 70% being singletons. Sequences were obtained from PBMCs. The receptor set was obtained from a woman in her 40s in good health and CMV-seropositive. The CDR3 runs from the conserved cysteine through the conserved F or W. The order of the fields is D gene, V gene, J gene, CDR3 protein. A D gene is named only where the DNA matches it firmly.

.	TRBV5-6	TRBJ2-7	CASSTVPGLYEQYF
TRBD1	TRBV6-1	TRBJ2-1	CASSGDRGSYNEQFF
.	TRBV5-1	TRBJ2-1	CASSQVTYEQFF
.	TRBV9	TRBJ2-2	CASSVGTVNTGELFF
.	TRBV5-1	TRBJ2-5	CASSLGSEETQYF
.	TRBV6-5	TRBJ2-1	CASSYSGAHYNEQFF
.	TRBV27	TRBJ2-1	CASSLGGGEQFF
.	TRBV19	TRBJ1-6	CASRGGGSNSPLHF
.	TRBV7-2	TRBJ1-5	CASSPPGIYRGNQPQHF
.	TRBV15	TRBJ2-5	CATSRDRGGGRETQYF
.	TRBV6-5	TRBJ2-7	CASSYSQGIAYEQYF
.	TRBV7-8	TRBJ1-2	CASSPGGMGTKLSYGYTF
TRBD2	TRBV5-8	TRBJ2-2	CASSPGPAGVSGELFF
TRBD1	TRBV6-1	TRBJ1-5	CASSWDREVDQPQHF
.	TRBV5-8	TRBJ1-5	CASSRMESNQPQHF
.	TRBV2	TRBJ1-1	CASSGHPEALF
.	TRBV30	TRBJ1-6	CAWSRGEAYNSPLHF
.	TRBV18	TRBJ2-1	CASSLEYSHNEQFF
.	TRBV7-9	TRBJ1-6	CSSSSLMNSPLHF
TRBD2	TRBV11-3	TRBJ2-7	CASSSERSGGWFSYEQYF
.	TRBV19	TRBJ1-4	CASAVQGANEKLFF
TRBD1	TRBV15	TRBJ2-1	CATSRGQFNEQFF
.	TRBV29-1	TRBJ1-5	CSVGRQLGRNQPQHF
.	TRBV6-1	TRBJ2-7	CASSENGLSYEQYF
TRBD1	TRBV10-3	TRBJ1-1	CAISGDRGPPEAFF
.	TRBV13	TRBJ1-3	CASSLTGSGNTIYF
TRBD2	TRBV27	TRBJ2-3	CASSLGLAVSVDTQYF
.	TRBV5-6	TRBJ1-4	CASSSQGATNEKLFF
.	TRBV5-1	.	CASSLSPSSSYEQYF
.	TRBV4-2	TRBJ2-6	CASSQDGLAFSGANVLTF
.	TRBV4-1	TRBJ2-7	CASSQVGRGSEQYF
TRBD1	TRBV7-3	TRBJ1-5	CASSLQGAGNQPQHF
.	TRBV11-3	TRBJ1-1	CASSLSLAGRTEAFF
TRBD2	TRBV7-9	TRBJ2-7	CASSPLVAGGPEQYF
TRBD1	TRBV27	TRBJ1-2	CASSLGQGATHYGYTF
.	TRBV7-2	TRBJ1-5	CASSPTGQSNQPQHF
TRBD1	TRBV5-1	TRBJ2-7	CASSPGQGAREQYF
.	TRBV9	TRBJ1-1	CASSVSGDTEAFF
TRBD2	TRBV11-2	TRBJ2-7	CASSSQLAGGLLEQYF
.	TRBV27	TRBJ2-2	CASSPYTGELFF
.	TRBV29-1	TRBJ1-3	CSGEGGNTIYF
.	TRBV5-6	TRBJ2-3	CASNGDTQYF
TRBD2	TRBV5-6	TRBJ2-1	CASSLQTSGVSRSRIF
.	TRBV30	.	CAWSPTWGSYEQYF
.	TRBV6-5	TRBJ2-7	CASSYSTGSSYEQYF
TRBD1	TRBV11-2	TRBJ1-4	CASSFNRGLNEKLFF
TRBD2	TRBV7-2	TRBJ2-1	CASSAGRGDEQFF
TRBD1	TRBV11-3	TRBJ2-7	CASSLAPGTEVYEQYF
TRBD2	TRBV5-1	TRBJ2-5	CASSRSGGGLQETQYF
TRBD1	TRBV11-3	TRBJ2-7	CASSPAGTGSYEQYF
.	TRBV7-2	TRBJ2-3	CASSPMGGSDTQYF
TRBD1	TRBV23-1	TRBJ2-4	CASSQSTRTGENIQYF
TRBD1	TRBV13	TRBJ1-5	CASSLGETGMRNQPQHF
TRBD1	TRBV6-1	TRBJ2-7	CASSPRDRDYEQYF
.	TRBV19	TRBJ1-2	CASSTAGQAGYGYTF
TRBD2	TRBV18	TRBJ2-7	CASSPSSPSGLSTYEQYF
.	TRBV15	TRBJ2-7	CATSPLPEARGEQYF
TRBD1	TRBV13	TRBJ1-1	CASSPGTGITEAFF
.	TRBV18	TRBJ2-5	CASSMNRGQETQYF